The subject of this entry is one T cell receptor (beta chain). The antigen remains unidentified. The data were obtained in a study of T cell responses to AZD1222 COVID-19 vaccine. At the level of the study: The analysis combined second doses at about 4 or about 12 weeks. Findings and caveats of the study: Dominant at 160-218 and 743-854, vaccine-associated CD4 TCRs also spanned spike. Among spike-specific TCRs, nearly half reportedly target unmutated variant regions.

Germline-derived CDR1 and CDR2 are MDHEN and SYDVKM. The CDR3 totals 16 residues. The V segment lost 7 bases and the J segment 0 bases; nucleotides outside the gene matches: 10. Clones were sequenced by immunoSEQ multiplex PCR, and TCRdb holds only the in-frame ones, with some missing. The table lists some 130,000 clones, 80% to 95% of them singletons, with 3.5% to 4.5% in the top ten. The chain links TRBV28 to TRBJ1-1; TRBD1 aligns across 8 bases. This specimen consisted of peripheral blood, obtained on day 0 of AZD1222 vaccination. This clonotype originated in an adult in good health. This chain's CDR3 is CASTSPHRGVNTEAFF. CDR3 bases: TGTGCCAGCACCTCCCCCCACAGGGGGGTGAACACTGAAGCTTTCTTT.